The source of this T cell receptor (beta chain) is a study of tissue T cells after allogeneic stem cell transplantation. Study outcomes and limitations: Limitations included a small, clinically heterogeneous cohort and limited sampling depth. In patients and mice, blood and spleen missed much of tissue repertoire.

V was trimmed by 10 bases and J by 0 bases, leaving 10 bases between them. Germline V lookup: CDR1 ENHRY, CDR2 SYGVKD. The CDR3 contains 14 residues. Details on this clone: Its antigen is unknown.

Only in-frame clones appear in the TCRdb table, and some are missing; sequencing was by immunoSEQ multiplex PCR. The sample lists about 4,400 clones, approximately 72% occurring once. This TCR came from a male donor at least 60 years old with lung cancer. The sequencing used left colon tissue, collected at autopsy. The J gene is TRBJ2-6, the V gene TRBV10-3; D gene uncertain. CDR3 DNA: TGTGCCACTCGGCCTATCTCTGGGGCCAACGTCCTGACTTTC. This codes for CATRPISGANVLTF.